This TCR beta chain appears in the sequencing data of a study of T cells after yellow fever vaccination. Study context: For low cell numbers, libraries were made with SMART-Seq v4 Ultra Low Input.

In germline, CDR1 is SGHTA, CDR2 FQGNSA. V dropped 6 bases and J dropped 7 bases, with 12 bases sitting between them. This CDR3 has 13 amino acids. A universal primer site and UMIs were added as TCR cDNA was made by 5'RACE template switching. TCRdb reanalysed the 5' RACE reads using MiXCR and keeps one entry per CDR3 protein. The table has just under 600,000 distinct CDR3 sequences, about 13% seen once; the top ten hold roughly an eighth. This sequence was found in a man aged 25-45 years who received the YFV17D yellow fever vaccine. V gene TRBV7-2 combines with J gene TRBJ1-4; TRBD1 might be the D (5 bases). The sequenced sample was PBMCs, obtained on the day of the yellow fever booster vaccination. The chain's CDR3 is CASSRGGAEKLFF. The CDR3, as DNA: TGTGCCAGCAGTCGGGGGGGTGCTGAAAAACTGTTTTTT.